These T cell receptor beta chains were read from a single sample in a study of brain T cells in children with intractable seizures. Repertoires were generated with immunoSEQ multiplex PCR, while TCRdb's copy carries only in-frame clones and drops some. The table shows hundreds of thousands of clones, with 85% to 95% occurring only once. This specimen consisted of peripheral blood, obtained about 5 months after surgery. These TCRs come from a boy younger than two with tuberous sclerosis and intractable seizures. Each CDR3 is given with its conserved first and last residue. The D gene is left open where the match is weak. Clone size is not always given. Where it is, it says once, few, many or a class for expanded clones.

D | size | J | V | CDR3 | DNA
TRBD2 | NA | TRBJ2-1 | TRBV7-9 | CASSLGTSGINEQFF | TGTGCCAGCAGCTTAGGAACTAGCGGTATCAATGAGCAGTTCTTC
NA | NA | TRBJ1-2 | TRBV2 | CASSDQVLRLLGLGGYGYTF | TGTGCCAGCAGTGATCAAGTCCTCCGGCTTCTTGGACTTGGGGGCTATGGCTACACCTTC
TRBD2 | NA | TRBJ2-5 | TRBV19 | CASSQEPAGARETQYF | TGTGCCAGTAGCCAAGAACCAGCGGGAGCTCGAGAGACCCAGTACTTC
NA | NA | TRBJ2-7 | TRBV27 | CASSFRTWNYEQYF | TGTGCCAGCAGTTTTCGTACATGGAATTACGAGCAGTACTTC
NA | NA | TRBJ1-4 | TRBV2 | CASRPHGTGEKGMFF | TGTGCCAGCAGGCCCCACGGGACCGGCGAAAAAGGAATGTTTTTT
NA | NA | TRBJ1-3 | TRBV21-1 | CASSTSLRQRHSGNTIYF | TGTGCCAGCAGCACCTCACTACGGCAACGCCACTCTGGAAACACCATATATTTT
NA | NA | TRBJ1-1 | TRBV4-1 | CASSQAPPEGGTEAFF | TGCGCCAGCAGCCAAGCTCCCCCCGAGGGGGGCACTGAAGCTTTCTTT
NA | once | TRBJ2-7 | TRBV6-1 | CASSEAVVSYEQYF | TGTGCCAGCAGTGAAGCGGTTGTCTCCTACGAGCAGTACTTC
NA | NA | TRBJ2-1 | TRBV6-5 | CASFDSNPYNEQFF | TGTGCCAGCTTTGACTCAAACCCCTACAATGAGCAGTTCTTC
NA | NA | TRBJ2-5 | TRBV19 | CASSPNIGTLETQYF | TGTGCCAGTAGCCCGAATATAGGAACGTTGGAGACCCAGTACTTC
NA | once | TRBJ2-1 | TRBV29-1 | CSCMRDRGYNEQFF | TGCAGCTGCATGAGGGACCGGGGTTACAATGAGCAGTTCTTC